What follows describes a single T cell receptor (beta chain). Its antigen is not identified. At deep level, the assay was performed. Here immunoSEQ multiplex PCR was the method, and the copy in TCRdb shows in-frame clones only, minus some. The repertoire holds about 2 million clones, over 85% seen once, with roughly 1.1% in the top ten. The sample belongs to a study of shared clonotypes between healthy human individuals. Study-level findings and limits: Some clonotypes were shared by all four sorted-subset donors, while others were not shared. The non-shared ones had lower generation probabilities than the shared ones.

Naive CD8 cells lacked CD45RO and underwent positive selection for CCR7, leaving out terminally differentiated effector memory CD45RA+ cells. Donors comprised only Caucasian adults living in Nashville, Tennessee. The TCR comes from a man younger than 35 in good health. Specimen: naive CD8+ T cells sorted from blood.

The CDR3 loop is CARSLQDGKTGELFF. DNA of the CDR3: TGTGCCAGAAGCTTGCAGGACGGGAAAACCGGGGAGCTGTTTTTT. This rearrangement joins TRBV5-3 to TRBJ2-2; a possible D gene is TRBD2 (5 bases). TRBV5-3 is an open reading frame, and its role is uncertain. The CDR3 extends over 15 amino acids. Trimming left V 1 base short and J 5 bases short, with 12 bases between.